A single T cell receptor (beta chain) is shown here with its context. A read error may account for a junction end that differs from germline. These data come from a study of T-cell reconstitution after alpha-beta-depleted transplantation in children. The CDR3 runs to 11 residues. Unique molecular identifiers were used in preparing the TCRbeta library. TCRdb independently ran MiXCR on the PCR reads; one entry per CDR3 protein. The profile shows about 600,000 distinct CDR3 sequences, more than 9% of them singletons. The gene calls are TRBV12-3 or TRBV12-4 and TRBJ1-4; D gene ambiguous. The origin of this receptor is a human donor who donated a stem cell graft to a child with acute myeloid leukemia. This material consisted of PBMCs from the stem cell graft donor, taken from the stem cell graft. DNA for the CDR3: TGTGCCAGCAGTTTAGGTGAAAAACTGATTTTT. It specifies CASSLGEKLIF.